A selection of T cell receptor beta chains follows, all from one sample in a study of cytomegalovirus exposure and HLA in healthy donors. The repertoire was sequenced with immunoSEQ multiplex PCR; TCRdb's copy has only in-frame clones and lacks some. Altogether around 170,000 clones are present, approximately 75% being singletons, with the ten largest covering approximately 1.5%. The material sequenced was PBMCs. The source of these receptors is a girl between 5 and 17 years old in good health and CMV-seronegative. Each CDR3 is given with its conserved first and last residue. The order of the fields is J gene, D gene, V gene, clone size, CDR3 protein, CDR3 DNA. The D gene is left open where the match is weak. Size tells how often a clone was seen (once, few, many) or the class of an expanded clone, and some rows leave it out.

J: TRBJ2-3
D: TRBD2
V: TRBV5-1
size: .
CDR3: CASSLEAGGSTDTQYF
DNA: TGCGCCAGCAGCTTGGAGGCGGGGGGTAGCACAGATACGCAGTATTTT

J: TRBJ1-2
D: .
V: TRBV7-9
size: .
CDR3: CASSAGPGEGYTF
DNA: TGTGCCAGCAGCGCGGGACCGGGGGAGGGCTACACCTTC

J: TRBJ1-1
D: .
V: TRBV7-8
size: .
CDR3: CASSLGTKNTEAFF
DNA: TGTGCCAGCAGCTTAGGGACAAAGAACACTGAAGCTTTCTTT

J: TRBJ1-1
D: TRBD1
V: TRBV4-1
size: .
CDR3: CASSPGDRTNTEAFF
DNA: TGCGCCAGCAGCCCAGGGGACAGGACGAACACTGAAGCTTTCTTT

J: TRBJ2-7
D: .
V: TRBV15
size: .
CDR3: CATSRDSGRVSYEQYF
DNA: TGTGCCACCAGCAGAGATTCGGGCAGGGTCAGCTACGAGCAGTACTTC

J: TRBJ2-3
D: TRBD1
V: TRBV19
size: .
CDR3: CASTGTGSGTQYF
DNA: TGTGCCAGCACCGGGACAGGGAGTGGCACGCAGTATTTT

J: TRBJ1-1
D: TRBD1
V: TRBV29-1
size: .
CDR3: CSVATGANTEAFF
DNA: TGCAGCGTGGCGACAGGGGCGAACACTGAAGCTTTCTTT

J: TRBJ2-5
D: TRBD2
V: TRBV5-6
size: .
CDR3: CASSWGGEQETQYF
DNA: TGTGCCAGCAGCTGGGGGGGAGAGCAAGAGACCCAGTACTTC

J: TRBJ1-4
D: .
V: TRBV29-1
size: .
CDR3: CSVFTSGRGGATNEKLFF
DNA: TGCAGCGTCTTCACCTCCGGGCGGGGGGGCGCAACTAATGAAAAACTGTTTTTT

J: TRBJ1-1
D: .
V: TRBV19
size: few
CDR3: CASSITGLTEAFF
DNA: TGTGCCAGTAGTATCACAGGGTTGACTGAAGCTTTCTTT

J: TRBJ2-5
D: TRBD1
V: TRBV7-9
size: .
CDR3: CASSPAFGTGDKETQYF
DNA: TGTGCCAGCAGCCCTGCGTTCGGCACAGGGGACAAAGAGACCCAGTACTTC

J: TRBJ2-3
D: .
V: TRBV6-5
size: .
CDR3: CASSYPGMHTQYF
DNA: TGTGCCAGCAGTTACCCAGGGATGCATACGCAGTATTTT

J: TRBJ1-2
D: .
V: TRBV6-1
size: .
CDR3: CGVQRGFLMNYGYTF
DNA: TGTGGCGTCCAACGAGGATTTTTGATGAACTATGGCTACACCTTC

J: TRBJ2-7
D: TRBD1
V: TRBV6-1
size: .
CDR3: CASSTRDRGDYEQYF
DNA: TGTGCCAGCAGTACTAGGGACAGGGGAGACTACGAGCAGTACTTC

J: TRBJ1-2
D: .
V: TRBV25-1
size: .
CDR3: CASSGYGYTF
DNA: TGTGCCAGCAGCGGCTATGGCTACACCTTC

J: TRBJ1-1
D: TRBD1
V: TRBV2
size: .
CDR3: CVTGTGWANEAFF
DNA: TGTGTGACCGGGACAGGGTGGGCTAACGAAGCTTTCTTT

J: TRBJ1-1
D: .
V: TRBV7-3
size: .
CDR3: CASSLSGEVNTEAFF
DNA: TGTGCCAGCAGCTTATCCGGGGAGGTGAACACTGAAGCTTTCTTT

J: TRBJ2-3
D: TRBD2
V: TRBV6-4
size: .
CDR3: CASSGGLAGDTQYF
DNA: TGTGCCAGCAGTGGGGGACTAGCGGGGGATACGCAGTATTTT

J: TRBJ1-1
D: .
V: TRBV7-9
size: once
CDR3: CASSLDSIGNTEAFF
DNA: TGTGCCAGCAGCCTGGACAGCATTGGGAACACTGAAGCTTTCTTT

J: TRBJ1-5
D: .
V: TRBV10-1
size: .
CDR3: CASSDSGFQPQHF
DNA: TGCGCCAGCAGTGATTCAGGTTTTCAGCCCCAGCATTTT

J: TRBJ2-5
D: TRBD2
V: TRBV4-1
size: .
CDR3: CASSQDGAGGLQETQYF
DNA: TGCGCCAGCAGCCAAGATGGGGCGGGGGGCCTCCAAGAGACCCAGTACTTC

J: TRBJ2-1
D: TRBD1
V: TRBV6-5
size: .
CDR3: CASRSGTGYNEQFF
DNA: TGTGCCAGCAGGTCCGGGACAGGATACAATGAGCAGTTCTTC

J: TRBJ1-2
D: TRBD1
V: TRBV4-1
size: few
CDR3: CASSQEGQGAYGYTF
DNA: TGCGCCAGCAGCCAAGAAGGACAGGGAGCCTATGGCTACACCTTC

J: TRBJ1-5
D: .
V: TRBV5-6
size: few
CDR3: CASSSTGFNQPQHF
DNA: TGTGCCAGCAGCTCCACAGGGTTCAATCAGCCCCAGCATTTT

J: TRBJ2-2
D: TRBD2
V: TRBV6-4
size: few
CDR3: CASSLLAGATNTGELFF
DNA: TGTGCCAGCAGTCTTCTAGCGGGGGCCACGAACACCGGGGAGCTGTTTTTT

J: TRBJ2-7
D: TRBD2
V: TRBV5-4
size: .
CDR3: CASSLGGSSGGSYEQYF
DNA: TGTGCCAGCAGCTTGGGCGGGTCTAGCGGGGGATCATACGAGCAGTACTTC

J: TRBJ2-5
D: .
V: TRBV2
size: .
CDR3: CASRRGAGPEETQYF
DNA: TGTGCCAGCAGGCGGGGAGCGGGTCCTGAAGAGACCCAGTACTTC

J: TRBJ2-3
D: .
V: TRBV11-2
size: .
CDR3: CASSFREPREPLTDTQYF
DNA: TGTGCCAGCAGCTTTAGAGAACCCAGGGAACCCCTCACAGATACGCAGTATTTT

J: TRBJ1-2
D: TRBD1
V: TRBV5-1
size: .
CDR3: CASSLGDRGGGYTF
DNA: TGCGCCAGCAGCTTGGGGGACAGGGGAGGTGGCTACACCTTC

J: TRBJ2-3
D: TRBD2
V: TRBV7-6
size: .
CDR3: CASSFLAGATDTQYF
DNA: TGTGCCAGCAGCTTTCTAGCGGGGGCTACAGATACGCAGTATTTT

J: TRBJ1-1
D: .
V: TRBV4-1
size: .
CDR3: CASSRSLSLMNTEAFF
DNA: TGCGCCAGCAGCCGAAGCTTGAGCCTAATGAACACTGAAGCTTTCTTT

J: TRBJ1-6
D: .
V: TRBV5-6
size: .
CDR3: CASSLGDPGPLHF
DNA: TGTGCCAGCAGCTTGGGTGACCCGGGACCCCTCCACTTT

J: TRBJ1-3
D: .
V: TRBV5-1
size: .
CDR3: CASSLDGGGGNTIYF
DNA: TGCGCCAGCAGCTTGGATGGGGGCGGTGGAAACACCATATATTTT